The 5 T cell receptor beta chains listed next were all sequenced from one sample in a study of CD8 T cell repertoires and HIV-1 epitope variants (dated by TCRdb to 2018 to 2021). The library was generated by the immunoSEQ multiplex PCR assay. Not all clones reach the TCRdb copy of this immuneACCESS table, which keeps in-frame sequences only. Checked studies attribute under half of the gap to unresolved V genes and leave the rest unexplained. The sample table contains approximately 90,000 clones; only one count was recorded for 60% to 80% of them. The leading ten clones occupy about a quarter of the sample. Input material: uncultured baseline CD8+ T cells from peripheral blood mononuclear cells (PBMCs). The source is a male donor with HIV.

The table lists this clone with a few counts. This chain connects TRBV18 to TRBJ2-7; D remains ambiguous. The ends were cut back, 2 bases at V and 1 base at J, with 9 bases in the middle. CDR1 and CDR2 (germline): KGHSH, LQKENI. The CDR3 totals 14 residues. The CDR3 nucleotides read TGTGCCAGCTCACCAATAGTCTCGTCCTACGAGCAGTACTTC. The encoded protein is CASSPIVSSYEQYF.

The rearrangement links TRBV28 to TRBJ2-5; perhaps TRBD1 as D (5 bases). The CDR3 has 16 residues. CDR1 and CDR2 (germline): MDHEN, SYDVKM. The V end lost 2 bases, the J end lost 5 bases, and 18 bases lay between the germline ends. The CDR3 bases are TGTGCCAGCAGTTTAGGCAGGGTGATAATAGGGGAGACCCAGTACTTC. This gives the protein CASSLGRVIIGETQYF.

The sample holds a few counts of this clone. The chain recombines TRBV5-5 with TRBJ1-2, with D perhaps matching TRBD1 (5 bases). Germline CDR1 and CDR2: SGHKS and YYEKEE (reference sequence). This CDR3 contains 14 residues. V was shortened by 2 bases and J by 4 bases, with 12 bases between the two germline ends. The chain's CDR3 is CASSLRDEGYGYTF. CDR3 DNA: TGTGCCAGCAGCTTAAGGGACGAGGGCTATGGCTACACCTTC. The variable domain in full, with the rest retrieved from reference TRBV5-5 and TRBJ1-2, is DAGVTQSPTHLIKTRGQQVTLRCSPISGHKSVSWYQQVLGQGPQFIFQYYEKEERGRGNFPDRFSARQFPNYSSELNVNALLLGDSALYLCASSLRDEGYGYTFGSGTRLTVV.

This clone was observed a handful of times. The rearrangement joins TRBV6-5 to TRBJ2-2; weak D call: TRBD2 (6 bases). With 6 bases removed from V and 9 bases from J, the gap between germline ends came to 20 bases. CDR1 and CDR2 (germline): MNHEY, SVGAGI. The CDR3 is 15 amino acids. CDR3 bases: TGTGCCAGCAGGATCGGGACTCCTTGGAGCCGGGAGCTGTTTTTT. Its protein is CASRIGTPWSRELFF.

The genes are TRBV5-5 and TRBJ1-3; possibly TRBD1 for D (5 bases). V was clipped by 0 bases and J by 6 bases, with 10 bases between them. Germline V gene data show CDR1 as SGHKS and CDR2 as YYEKEE (reference sequence). This CDR3 has 14 amino acids. Here the CDR3 reads CASSLAGYQNTIYF. In nucleotides, the CDR3 is TGTGCCAGCAGCTTGGCAGGGTACCAAAACACCATATATTTT.